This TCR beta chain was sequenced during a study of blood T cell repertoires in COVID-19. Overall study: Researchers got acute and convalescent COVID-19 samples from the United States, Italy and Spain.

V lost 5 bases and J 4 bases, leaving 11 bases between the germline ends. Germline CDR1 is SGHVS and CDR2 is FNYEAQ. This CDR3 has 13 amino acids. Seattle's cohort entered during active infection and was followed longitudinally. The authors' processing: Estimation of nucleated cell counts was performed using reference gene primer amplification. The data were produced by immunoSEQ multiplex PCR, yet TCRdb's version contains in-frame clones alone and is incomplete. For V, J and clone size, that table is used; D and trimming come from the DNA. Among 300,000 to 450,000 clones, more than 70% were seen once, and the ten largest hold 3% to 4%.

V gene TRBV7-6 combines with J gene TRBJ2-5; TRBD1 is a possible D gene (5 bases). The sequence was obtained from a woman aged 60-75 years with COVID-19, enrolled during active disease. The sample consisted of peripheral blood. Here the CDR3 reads CASSPQGRETQYF. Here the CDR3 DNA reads TGTGCCAGCAGCCCCCAGGGAAGAGAGACCCAGTACTTC.